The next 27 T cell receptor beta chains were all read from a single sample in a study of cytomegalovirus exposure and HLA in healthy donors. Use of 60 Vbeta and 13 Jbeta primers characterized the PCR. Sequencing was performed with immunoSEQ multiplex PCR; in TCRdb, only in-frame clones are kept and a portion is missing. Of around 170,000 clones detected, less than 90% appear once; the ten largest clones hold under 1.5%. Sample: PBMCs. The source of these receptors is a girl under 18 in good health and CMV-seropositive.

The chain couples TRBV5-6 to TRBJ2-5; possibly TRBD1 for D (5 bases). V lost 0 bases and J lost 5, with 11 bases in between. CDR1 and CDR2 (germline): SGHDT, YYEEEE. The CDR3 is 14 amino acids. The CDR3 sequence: CASSLDRGGETQYF. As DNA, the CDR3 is TGTGCCAGCAGCTTGGATAGGGGTGGGGAGACCCAGTACTTC. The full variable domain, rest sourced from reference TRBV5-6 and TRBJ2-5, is DAGVTQSPTHLIKTRGQQVTLRCSPKSGHDTVSWYQQALGQGPQFIFQYYEEEERQRGNFPDRFSGHQFPNYSSELNVNALLLGDSALYLCASSLDRGGETQYFGPGTRLLVL.

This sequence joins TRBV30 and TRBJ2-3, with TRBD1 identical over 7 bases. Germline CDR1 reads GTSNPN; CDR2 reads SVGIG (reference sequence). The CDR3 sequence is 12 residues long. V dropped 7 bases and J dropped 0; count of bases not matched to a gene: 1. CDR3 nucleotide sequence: TGTGCCTCAGGGGGAAGCACAGATACGCAGTATTTT. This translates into CASGGSTDTQYF.

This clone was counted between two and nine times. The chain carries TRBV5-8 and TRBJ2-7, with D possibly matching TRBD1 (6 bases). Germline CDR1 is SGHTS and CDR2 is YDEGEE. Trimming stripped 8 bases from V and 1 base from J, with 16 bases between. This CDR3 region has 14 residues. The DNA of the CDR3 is TGTGCCAGTTCTCTCGGGGACACTTCCTACGAGCAGTACTTC. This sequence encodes CASSLGDTSYEQYF.

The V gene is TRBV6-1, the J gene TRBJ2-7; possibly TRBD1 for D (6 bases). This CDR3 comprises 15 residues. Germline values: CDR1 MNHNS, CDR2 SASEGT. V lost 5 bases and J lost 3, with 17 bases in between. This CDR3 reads CASSTTGFSNYEQYF. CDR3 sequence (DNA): TGTGCCAGCAGTACAACAGGGTTCTCCAACTACGAGCAGTACTTC.

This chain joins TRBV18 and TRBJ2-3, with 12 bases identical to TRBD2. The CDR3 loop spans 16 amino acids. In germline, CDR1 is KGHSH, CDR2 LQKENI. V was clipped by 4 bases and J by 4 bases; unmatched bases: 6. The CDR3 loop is CASSLRLAGVPDTQYF. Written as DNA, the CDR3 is TGTGCCAGCTCACTCCGACTAGCGGGAGTACCAGATACGCAGTATTTT. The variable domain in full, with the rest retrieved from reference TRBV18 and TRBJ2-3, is NAGVMQNPRHLVRRRGQEARLRCSPMKGHSHVYWYRQLPEEGLKFMVYLQKENIIDESGMPKERFSAEFPKEGPSILRIQQVVRGDSAAYFCASSLRLAGVPDTQYFGPGTRLTVL.

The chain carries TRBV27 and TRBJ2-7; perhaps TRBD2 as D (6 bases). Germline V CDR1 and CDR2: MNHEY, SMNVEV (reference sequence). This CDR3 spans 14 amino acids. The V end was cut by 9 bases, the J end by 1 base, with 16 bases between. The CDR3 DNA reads TGTGCCAGTTGTGTAGGGACTCATTCCTACGAGCAGTACTTC. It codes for CASCVGTHSYEQYF.

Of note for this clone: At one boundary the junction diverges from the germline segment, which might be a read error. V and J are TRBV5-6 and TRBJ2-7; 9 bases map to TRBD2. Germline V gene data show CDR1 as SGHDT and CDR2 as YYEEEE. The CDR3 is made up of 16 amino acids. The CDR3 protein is CASTLGGLADPYEQYF. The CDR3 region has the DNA TGTGCCAGCACCTTGGGGGGACTAGCAGACCCCTACGAGCAGTACTTC.

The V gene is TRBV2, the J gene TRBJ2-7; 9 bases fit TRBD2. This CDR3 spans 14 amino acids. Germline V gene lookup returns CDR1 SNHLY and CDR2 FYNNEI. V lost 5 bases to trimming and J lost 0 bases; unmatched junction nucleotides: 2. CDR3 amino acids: CASSPSGVSYEQYF. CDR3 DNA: TGTGCCAGCAGTCCTAGCGGGGTCTCCTACGAGCAGTACTTC.

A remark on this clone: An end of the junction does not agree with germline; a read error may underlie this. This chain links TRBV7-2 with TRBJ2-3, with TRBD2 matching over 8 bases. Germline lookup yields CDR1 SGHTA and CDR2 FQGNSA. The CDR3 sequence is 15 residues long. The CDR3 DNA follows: TGTGCCAGCAGCCTAGCGGGCATCAGCACAGATACGCAGTATTTT. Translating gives CASSLAGISTDTQYF.

The CDR3 loop is CASSSRGLGYNEQFF. DNA for the CDR3: TGCGCCAGCAGCTCACGAGGACTAGGGTACAATGAGCAGTTCTTC. This chain uses TRBV5-1 with TRBJ2-1; TRBD2 matches 7 bases. CDR1 and CDR2 (germline): SGHRS, YFSETQ. This CDR3 contains 15 residues. Trimming took 3 bases from V and 4 from J; bases not matched to a gene: 7.

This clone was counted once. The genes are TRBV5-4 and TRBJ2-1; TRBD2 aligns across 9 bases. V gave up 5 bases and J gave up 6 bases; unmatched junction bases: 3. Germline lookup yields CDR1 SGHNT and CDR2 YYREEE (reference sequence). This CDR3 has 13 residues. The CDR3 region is CASRLAGFNEQFF. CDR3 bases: TGTGCCAGCAGGCTAGCGGGGTTCAATGAGCAGTTCTTC. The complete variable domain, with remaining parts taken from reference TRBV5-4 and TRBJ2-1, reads ETGVTQSPTHLIKTRGQQVTLRCSSQSGHNTVSWYQQALGQGPQFIFQYYREEENGRGNFPPRFSGLQFPNYSSELNVNALELDDSALYLCASRLAGFNEQFFGPGTRLTVL.

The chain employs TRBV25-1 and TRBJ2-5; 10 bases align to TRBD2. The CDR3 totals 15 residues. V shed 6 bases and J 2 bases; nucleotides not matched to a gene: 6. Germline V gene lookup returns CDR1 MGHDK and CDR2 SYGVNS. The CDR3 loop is CASSLIAGGQETQYF. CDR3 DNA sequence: TGTGCCAGCAGCCTGATAGCGGGAGGACAAGAGACCCAGTACTTC.

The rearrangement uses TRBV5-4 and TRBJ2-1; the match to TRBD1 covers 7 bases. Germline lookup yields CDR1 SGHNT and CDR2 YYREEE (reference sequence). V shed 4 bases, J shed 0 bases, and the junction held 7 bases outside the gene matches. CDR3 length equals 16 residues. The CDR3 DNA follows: TGTGCCAGCAGCCCCCCGGGACAGAGCTCCTACAATGAGCAGTTCTTC. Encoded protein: CASSPPGQSSYNEQFF.

DNA for the CDR3: TGCGCCAGCAGCTTGGCCCCATCGGACAGGTTCGGCTGGGGCTACACCTTC. It is translated as CASSLAPSDRFGWGYTF. This chain joins TRBV5-1 and TRBJ1-2; TRBD1 matches 7 bases. The CDR3 is made up of 17 amino acids. The V gene's germline CDR1 is SGHRS and CDR2 YFSETQ. The trim removed 0 bases at V and 8 bases at J, leaving 16 bases unmatched.

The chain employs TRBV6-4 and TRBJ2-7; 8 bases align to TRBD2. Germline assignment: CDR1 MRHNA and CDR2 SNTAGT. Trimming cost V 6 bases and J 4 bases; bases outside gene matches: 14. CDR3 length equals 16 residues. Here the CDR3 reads CASSPIGTGGGYEQYF. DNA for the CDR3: TGTGCCAGCAGCCCGATTGGGACGGGAGGGGGATACGAGCAGTACTTC.

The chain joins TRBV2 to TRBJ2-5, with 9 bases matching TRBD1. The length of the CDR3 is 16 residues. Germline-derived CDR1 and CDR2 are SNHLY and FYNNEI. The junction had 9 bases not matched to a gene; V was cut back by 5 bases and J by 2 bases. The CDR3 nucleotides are TGTGCCAGCAGTCTGGGACAGGGATTTACGCAAGAGACCCAGTACTTC. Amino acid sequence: CASSLGQGFTQETQYF.

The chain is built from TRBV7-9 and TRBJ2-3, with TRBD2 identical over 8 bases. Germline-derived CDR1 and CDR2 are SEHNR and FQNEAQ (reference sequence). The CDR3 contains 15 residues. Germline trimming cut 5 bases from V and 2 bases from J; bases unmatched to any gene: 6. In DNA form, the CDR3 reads TGTGCCAGCAGCGCACGGGAGGGATTCACAGATACGCAGTATTTT. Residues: CASSAREGFTDTQYF.

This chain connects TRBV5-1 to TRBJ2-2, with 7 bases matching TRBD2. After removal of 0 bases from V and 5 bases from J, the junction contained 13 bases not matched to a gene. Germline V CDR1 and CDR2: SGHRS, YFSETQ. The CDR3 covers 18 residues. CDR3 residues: CASSLAVGLAEWTGELFF. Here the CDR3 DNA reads TGCGCCAGCAGCTTGGCTGTAGGTCTAGCGGAATGGACCGGGGAGCTGTTTTTT.

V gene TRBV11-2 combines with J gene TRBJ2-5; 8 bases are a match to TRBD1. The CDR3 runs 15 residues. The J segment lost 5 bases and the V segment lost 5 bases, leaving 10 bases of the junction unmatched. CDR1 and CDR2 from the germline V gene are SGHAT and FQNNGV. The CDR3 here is CASSQRRGRGETQYF. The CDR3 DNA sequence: TGTGCCAGCAGCCAACGCAGGGGGCGTGGGGAGACCCAGTACTTC.

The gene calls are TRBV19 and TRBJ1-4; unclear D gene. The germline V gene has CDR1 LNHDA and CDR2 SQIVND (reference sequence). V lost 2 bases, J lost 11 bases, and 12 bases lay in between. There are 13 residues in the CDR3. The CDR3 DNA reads TGTGCCAGTAGTATAACTGGGCAGCTGAAACTGTTTTTT. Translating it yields CASSITGQLKLFF.

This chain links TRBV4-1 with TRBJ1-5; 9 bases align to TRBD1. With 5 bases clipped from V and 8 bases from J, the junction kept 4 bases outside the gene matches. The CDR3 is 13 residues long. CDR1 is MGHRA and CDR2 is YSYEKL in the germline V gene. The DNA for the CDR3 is TGCGCCAGCAGCTCGACAGGGGGGGAGCCCCAGCATTTT. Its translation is CASSSTGGEPQHF.

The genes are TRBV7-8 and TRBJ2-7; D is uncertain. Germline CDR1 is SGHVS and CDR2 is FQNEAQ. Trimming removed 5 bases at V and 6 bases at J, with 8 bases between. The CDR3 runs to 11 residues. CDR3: CASSADREQYF. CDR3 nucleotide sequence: TGTGCCAGCAGCGCGGATCGCGAGCAGTACTTC.

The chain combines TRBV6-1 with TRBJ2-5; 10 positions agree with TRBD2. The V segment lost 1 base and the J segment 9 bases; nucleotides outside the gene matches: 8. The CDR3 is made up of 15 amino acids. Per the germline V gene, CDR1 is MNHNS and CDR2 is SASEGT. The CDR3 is CASSEDPAGGKAQYF. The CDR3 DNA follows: TGTGCCAGCAGTGAAGATCCAGCGGGAGGGAAGGCCCAGTACTTC.

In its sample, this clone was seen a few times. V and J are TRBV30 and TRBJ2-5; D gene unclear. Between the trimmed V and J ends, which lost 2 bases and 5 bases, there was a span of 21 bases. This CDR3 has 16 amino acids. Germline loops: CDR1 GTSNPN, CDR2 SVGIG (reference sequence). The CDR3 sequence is CAWSPLDHHPAETQYF. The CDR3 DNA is TGTGCCTGGAGTCCCCTAGACCATCATCCTGCGGAGACCCAGTACTTC.

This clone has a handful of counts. In DNA form, the CDR3 reads TGTGCCAGCAGTGAACTAGCGGGCTCCTACAATGAGCAGTTCTTC. It codes for CASSELAGSYNEQFF. This chain connects TRBV6-1 to TRBJ2-1, with 8 bases fitting TRBD2. The germline V gene encodes CDR1 MNHNS and CDR2 SASEGT. This CDR3 is 15 amino acids long. V was pared by 2 bases and J by 0 bases, with 0 bases of the junction left unmatched.

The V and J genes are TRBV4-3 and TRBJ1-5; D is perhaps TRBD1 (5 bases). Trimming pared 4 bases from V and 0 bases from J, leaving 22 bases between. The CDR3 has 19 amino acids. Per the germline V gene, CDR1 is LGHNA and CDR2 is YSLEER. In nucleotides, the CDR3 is TGCGCCAGCAGCCCCACGTGGTGGGGGGGAGGTTATAGCAATCAGCCCCAGCATTTT. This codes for CASSPTWWGGGYSNQPQHF.

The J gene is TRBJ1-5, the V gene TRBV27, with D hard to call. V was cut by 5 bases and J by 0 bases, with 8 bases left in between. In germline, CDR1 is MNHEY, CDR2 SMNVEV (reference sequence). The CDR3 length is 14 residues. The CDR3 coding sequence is TGTGCCAGCAGTGTGGGCTTTAGCAATCAGCCCCAGCATTTT. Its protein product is CASSVGFSNQPQHF.